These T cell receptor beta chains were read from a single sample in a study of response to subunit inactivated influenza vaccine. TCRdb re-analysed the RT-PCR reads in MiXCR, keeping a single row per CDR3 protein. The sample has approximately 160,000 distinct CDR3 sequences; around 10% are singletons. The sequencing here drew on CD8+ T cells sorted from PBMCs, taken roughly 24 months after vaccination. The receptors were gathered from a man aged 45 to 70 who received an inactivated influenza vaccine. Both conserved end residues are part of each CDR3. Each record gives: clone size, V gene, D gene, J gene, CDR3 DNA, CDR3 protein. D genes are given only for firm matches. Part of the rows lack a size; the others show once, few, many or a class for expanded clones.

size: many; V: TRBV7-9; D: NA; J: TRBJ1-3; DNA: TGTGCCAGCAGCGGAGGGGGACAATACTATACTGGAAACACCATATATTTT; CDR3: CASSGGGQYYTGNTIYF
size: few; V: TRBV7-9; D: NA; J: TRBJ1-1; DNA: TGTGCCAGCAGCCCGGACCCTGGGTGGACTGAAGCTTTCTTT; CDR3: CASSPDPGWTEAFF
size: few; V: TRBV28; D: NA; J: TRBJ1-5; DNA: TGTGCCAGCAGTTTATCAGGGGCCAATCAGCCCCAGCATTTT; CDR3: CASSLSGANQPQHF
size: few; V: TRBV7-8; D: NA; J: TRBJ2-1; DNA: TGTGCCAGCAGCTTAGCGATGGCCCGTGAGCAGTTCTTC; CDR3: CASSLAMAREQFF
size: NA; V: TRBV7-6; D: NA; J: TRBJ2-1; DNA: TGTGCCAGCAGCTTGGTCACGACGGGGGATGAGCAGTTCTTC; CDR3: CASSLVTTGDEQFF
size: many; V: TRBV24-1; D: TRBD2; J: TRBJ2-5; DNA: TGTGCCACCAGTGACGGACTAGGGGAGACCCAGTACTTC; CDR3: CATSDGLGETQYF
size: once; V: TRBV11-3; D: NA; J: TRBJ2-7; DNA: TGTGCCAGCAGCTTAGGTACGGAAAGCGAGCAGTACTTC; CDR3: CASSLGTESEQYF
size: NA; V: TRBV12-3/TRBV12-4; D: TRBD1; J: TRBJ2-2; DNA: TGTGCCAGCAGGACAGGGCCCACCGGGGAGCTGTTTTTT; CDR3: CASRTGPTGELFF
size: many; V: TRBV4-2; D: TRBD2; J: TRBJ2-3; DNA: TGTGCCAGCAGCCAAGACGGTAGCGGGAGCCCTAAAGGAGATACGCAGTATTTT; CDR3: CASSQDGSGSPKGDTQYF
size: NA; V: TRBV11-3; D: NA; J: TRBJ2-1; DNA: TGTGCCAGCAGCTCTACTGAGGGACTCAATGAGCAGTTCTTC; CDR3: CASSSTEGLNEQFF
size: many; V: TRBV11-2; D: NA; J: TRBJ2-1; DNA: TGTGCCAGCAGCTTAGCGTTTAATGAGCAGTTCTTC; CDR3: CASSLAFNEQFF
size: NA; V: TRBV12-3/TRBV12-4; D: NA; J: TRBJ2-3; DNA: TGTGCCAGCAGTTTAGGGGGGTATTGGGGGCGCAGTCGAAATTTT; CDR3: CASSLGGYWGRSRNF
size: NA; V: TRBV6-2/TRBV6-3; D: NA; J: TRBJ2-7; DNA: TGTGCCAGCAGTTTTAATTCCTACGAGCAGTACTTC; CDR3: CASSFNSYEQYF
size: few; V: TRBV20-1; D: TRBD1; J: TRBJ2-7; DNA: TGCAGTGCTAGAATGGACAGGGGATCCTACGAGCAGTACTTC; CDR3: CSARMDRGSYEQYF
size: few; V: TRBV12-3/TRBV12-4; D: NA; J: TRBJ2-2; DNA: TGTGCCAGCAGTCTCGAACCACCAGGGTGGGCGAACACCGGGGAGCTGTTTTTT; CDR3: CASSLEPPGWANTGELFF
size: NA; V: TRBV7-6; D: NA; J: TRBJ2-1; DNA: TGTGCCAGCAGCCTACTGTCAGTGGTAGACTACAATGAGCAGTTCTTC; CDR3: CASSLLSVVDYNEQFF
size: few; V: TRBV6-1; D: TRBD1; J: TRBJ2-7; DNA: TGTGCCAGCAGTCCCGGGACAGGGATCTACGAGCAGTACTTC; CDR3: CASSPGTGIYEQYF
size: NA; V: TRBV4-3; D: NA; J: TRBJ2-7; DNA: TGCGCCAGCAGCCAAGATTTAGTGAGGGGCACGACCTACGAGCAGTACTTC; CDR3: CASSQDLVRGTTYEQYF
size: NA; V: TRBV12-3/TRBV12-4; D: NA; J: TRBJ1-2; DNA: TGTGCCAGCAGGCATCCCCAGAGAGGCTACACCTTC; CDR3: CASRHPQRGYTF
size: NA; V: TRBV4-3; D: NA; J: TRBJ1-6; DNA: TGCGCCAGCAGCCAAGATGGAACAGCGAATAATTCACCCCTCCACTTT; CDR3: CASSQDGTANNSPLHF
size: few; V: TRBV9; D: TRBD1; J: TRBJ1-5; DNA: TGTGCCAGCAGCGTAGGGACAGGGGGCTATCAGCCCCAGCATTTT; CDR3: CASSVGTGGYQPQHF
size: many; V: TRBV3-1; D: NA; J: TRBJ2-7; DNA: TGTGCCAGCAGCCAAGATCACAGCTCCTACGAGCAGTACTTC; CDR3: CASSQDHSSYEQYF
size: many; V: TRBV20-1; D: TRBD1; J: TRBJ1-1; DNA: TGCAGTGCTAGAGATATTGAGGGGGCGAGCACTGAAGCTTTCTTT; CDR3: CSARDIEGASTEAFF
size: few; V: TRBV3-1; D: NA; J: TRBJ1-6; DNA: TGTGCCAGCAGCCAAGACGCGCTCGTCGGGTCACCCCTCCACTTT; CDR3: CASSQDALVGSPLHF
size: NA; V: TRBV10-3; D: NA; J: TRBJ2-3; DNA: TGTGCCATCAGTGACCTAGCTGAGGTCACAGATACGCAGTATTTT; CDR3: CAISDLAEVTDTQYF
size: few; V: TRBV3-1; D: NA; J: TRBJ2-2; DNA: TGTGCCAGCAGCCTTACGGGTCCGGGGGAGCTGTTTTTT; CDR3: CASSLTGPGELFF
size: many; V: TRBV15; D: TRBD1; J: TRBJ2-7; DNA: TGTGCCACCAGTCGGGACAGAGGATTCGAGCAGTACTTC; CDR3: CATSRDRGFEQYF
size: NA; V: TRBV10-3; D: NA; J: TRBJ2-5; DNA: TGTGCTCCATCGGCCGTAAGAAGGGGGCAAGAGACCCAGTACTTC; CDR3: CAPSAVRRGQETQYF
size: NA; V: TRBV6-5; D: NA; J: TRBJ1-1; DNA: TGTGCCAGCAGTTTGGTACAGGGAAAGACTGAAGCTTTCTTT; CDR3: CASSLVQGKTEAFF
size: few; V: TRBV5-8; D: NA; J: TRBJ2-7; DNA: TGTGCCAGCAGAGATGGCAGGGACGAGCAGTACTTC; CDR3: CASRDGRDEQYF
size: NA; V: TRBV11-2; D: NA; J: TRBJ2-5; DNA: TGTGCCAGCAGCCCGGACGGGGTGTCCCTCCAGTACTTC; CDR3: CASSPDGVSLQYF
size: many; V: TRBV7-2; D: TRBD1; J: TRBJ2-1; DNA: TGTGCCAGCAGCTTAGGACAGGGGAGTGAGCAGTTCTTC; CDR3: CASSLGQGSEQFF
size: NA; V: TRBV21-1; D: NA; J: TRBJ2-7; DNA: TGTGCCAACCGGGACAGGGACGACGAGCAGTACTTC; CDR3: CANRDRDDEQYF